The source of this TCR beta chain is a study of cytomegalovirus exposure and HLA in healthy donors (dated by TCRdb to about 2017). Regarding the study in general: According to a later analysis, the 110 or so validation repertoires were produced on the same platform as the 700 or so repertoires of the first cohort. The aim of the study was to test whether cataloging public T cell receptors could identify signatures of past pathogen exposure. In addition to the first cohort of 650 to 800 subjects, a separate validation cohort of 130 or so different subjects was used. The study combined high-throughput TCR immunosequencing, statistical association of individual TCRs with disease status, and machine learning to predict cytomegalovirus infection status. What the work shows at the level of the full study, not this receptor alone: Most TCR sequences were observed very rarely across donors, whereas some public TCRs were present in many individuals. The classifier was reported to diagnose cytomegalovirus status with high specificity and sensitivity in both the original cohort and the validation cohort. The study listed approximately 150 TCR beta chains as associated with cytomegalovirus. All 120 or so repertoires were used to score co-occurrence in the validation cohort in a later analysis, because that analysis had no HLA typing for the cohort. A later analysis found that TCRs clustered in the first cohort also tended to co-occur in the 120 validation repertoires, with 94% of cluster scores above 0. In vitro tests confirmed that a few of the cytomegalovirus-associated TCR beta chains recognize cytomegalovirus antigens. The authors suggested that the approach could potentially be generalized to other disease states and immunological phenotypes.

Concerning this clone itself: Its antigen is still unknown. No much larger clonotype is one base removed from it; base qualities were not supplied.

Separate from the approximately 700-subject first cohort, the validation cohort of over 90 subjects was the group to which the donors belonged. The CDR3 covers 16 residues, taking in both the cysteine and the phenylalanine. Only CDR3 DNA remains: 48 bases, in frame from the first base. Based on the germline V gene, the CDR1 and CDR2 sequences are MNHEY and SVGAGI. V ends up 0 bases short and J 4 bases short, with an unmatched junction base count of 3. Libraries were constructed by the immunoSEQ multiplex PCR assay. Per the original workflow: To diagnose cytomegalovirus status from the catalog of TCR beta chain sequences, a statistical classification framework was built. TCRdb carries this immuneACCESS record with in-frame sequences only. Its versions omit some clonotypes, under half of them owing to an unresolved V gene in the studies checked, with the rest unexplained. V, J and clone size reflect that table, while D and trimming were determined from the DNA. For this sample there are around 300,000 clones; 70% to 90% appear just once. Together, the top ten hold roughly 1% of the sample.

The rearranged chain carries TRBV6-5 and TRBJ2-5; TRBD2 fits 12 bases in the junction. The source is a young woman in good health and CMV-seronegative. The sequenced sample consisted of PBMCs. The DNA sequence follows: TGTGCCAGCAGTTACTCTCTAGCGGGAGGGATAGAGACCCAGTACTTC. This encodes CASSYSLAGGIETQYF.